These 24 T cell receptor beta chains share one sample of origin, sequenced in a study of blood T cell repertoires in COVID-19. The data were produced by immunoSEQ multiplex PCR, yet TCRdb's version contains in-frame clones alone and is incomplete. Seen here are approximately 75,000 clones, approximately 82% observed once, and the top ten hold around 10%. Sequencing was performed on peripheral blood. Receptors originate from a woman aged 80 or older with acute or convalescent COVID-19.

The chain is built from TRBV9 and TRBJ1-6; D unresolved. V lost 0 bases, J lost 5 bases, and 9 bases lay in between. The CDR3 length is 15 residues. Germline V CDR1 and CDR2: SGDLS, YYNGEE. CDR3 sequence: CASSVASHNNSPLHF. The CDR3 region has the DNA TGTGCCAGCAGCGTAGCTAGTCACAATAATTCACCCCTCCACTTT.

The rearrangement links TRBV28 to TRBJ2-7, with 10 bases matching TRBD1. V gave up 7 bases and J gave up 3 bases; unmatched junction bases: 6. CDR1 and CDR2 from the germline V gene are MDHEN and SYDVKM. The CDR3 is 14 residues long. The CDR3 spells CASTRDRGFYEQYF. In DNA form, the CDR3 reads TGTGCCAGCACCCGGGACAGGGGCTTCTACGAGCAGTACTTC.

In this sample, this clone turned up once. The chain employs TRBV19 and TRBJ2-3, with 8 bases lining up with TRBD2. With V trimmed by 4 bases and J by 2 bases, 8 bases remained unmatched. Germline CDR1 is LNHDA and CDR2 is SQIVND (reference sequence). This CDR3 has 16 amino acids. The CDR3 DNA follows: TGTGCCAGTAGTACCGAAGGCGGGGGGTACACAGATACGCAGTATTTT. Amino acids: CASSTEGGGYTDTQYF.

Comment on this clone: One end of the junction varies from germline; a read error may be responsible. The rearrangement links TRBV6-1 to TRBJ2-3; 10 bases are shared with TRBD2. CDR3 length: 14 amino acids. CDR1 and CDR2 (germline): MNHNS, SASEGT. The CDR3 DNA follows: TGTGCCAGCAGTGAAGCGCTAGGGGAAGCGGGGGGGCATTTT. Its translation is CASSEALGEAGGHF.

The genes are TRBV5-4 and TRBJ1-2; 7 nucleotides align to TRBD1. The trim removed 2 bases at V and 4 bases at J, leaving 8 bases unmatched. The CDR3 totals 15 residues. Germline assignment: CDR1 SGHNT and CDR2 YYREEE (reference sequence). CDR3 loop: CASSFLDREFYGYTF. In nucleotides, the CDR3 is TGTGCCAGCAGCTTCCTAGACAGGGAGTTCTATGGCTACACCTTC.

The rearrangement links TRBV4-1 to TRBJ2-5; TRBD2 aligns across 8 bases. From germline, CDR1 is MGHRA and CDR2 YSYEKL. The junction had 12 bases not matched to a gene; V was cut back by 2 bases and J by 7 bases. This CDR3 spans 16 amino acids. CDR3 residues: CASSQYQGLAKGTQYF. CDR3 in DNA: TGCGCCAGCAGCCAATACCAAGGACTAGCCAAAGGGACCCAGTACTTC.

This clone has just a few counts. The V gene is TRBV18, the J gene TRBJ1-2; possibly TRBD1 for D (6 bases). The CDR3 is 15 amino acids. Looked up from germline, CDR1 is KGHSH and CDR2 is LQKENI. V was cut by 5 bases and J by 2 bases, with 15 bases left in between. The CDR3 region has the DNA TGTGCCAGCTCATTACAGGGTACGGCGAACTATGGCTACACCTTC. This encodes CASSLQGTANYGYTF. The full variable domain, rest sourced from reference TRBV18 and TRBJ1-2, is NAGVMQNPRHLVRRRGQEARLRCSPMKGHSHVYWYRQLPEEGLKFMVYLQKENIIDESGMPKERFSAEFPKEGPSILRIQQVVRGDSAAYFCASSLQGTANYGYTFGSGTRLTVV.

The chain is built from TRBV4-2 and TRBJ2-5; possibly TRBD2 for D (6 bases). With 4 bases removed from V and 4 bases from J, the gap between germline ends came to 16 bases. This CDR3 is 15 amino acids long. Per germline, CDR1 LGHNA and CDR2 YNFKEQ. CDR3 protein: CASSPRALGGETQYF. CDR3 nucleotide sequence: TGTGCCAGCAGCCCCCGCGCTTTGGGGGGAGAGACCCAGTACTTC.

The chain links TRBV28 to TRBJ2-7; 7 bases fit TRBD1. V lost 5 bases and J lost 4; bases outside the gene matches: 11. The CDR3 has 15 residues. Germline CDR1 is MDHEN and CDR2 is SYDVKM. Here the CDR3 reads CASSGDSSLRYEQYF. CDR3 coding DNA: TGTGCCAGCAGTGGGGACAGTTCGTTAAGGTACGAGCAGTACTTC.

V is TRBV6-9 and J is TRBJ1-5, with 7 bases lining up with TRBD1. This CDR3 spans 20 amino acids. With V trimmed by 4 bases and J by 4 bases, 22 bases remained unmatched. Germline loops: CDR1 MNHGY, CDR2 SVAAGI. This chain's CDR3 is CASSLVWDSSRGSSNQPQHF. As DNA, the CDR3 is TGTGCCAGCAGTTTAGTATGGGACTCCTCCAGGGGGTCGAGTAATCAGCCCCAGCATTTT.

The CDR3 loop reads CSGTGGPGQPQHF. The CDR3 DNA reads TGCAGCGGGACAGGGGGACCCGGTCAGCCCCAGCATTTT. V and J are TRBV29-1 and TRBJ1-5, with 10 positions matching TRBD1. Germline CDR1 and CDR2: SQVTM and ANQGSEA. The V segment lost 7 bases and the J segment 6 bases; nucleotides outside the gene matches: 6. The CDR3 length is 13 residues.

J is TRBJ1-1 and V is TRBV29-1; 7 bases map to TRBD1. Germline CDR1 SQVTM, CDR2 ANQGSEA. The CDR3 extends over 13 amino acids. The V segment lost 1 base and the J segment 10 bases; nucleotides outside the gene matches: 9. CDR3 nucleotides: TGCAGCGTTGAAGCTTCGATCCGGACAGGAGCTTTCTTT. Translation: CSVEASIRTGAFF.

The chain carries TRBV4-1 and TRBJ1-4, with 9 bases fitting TRBD1. The junction had 7 bases not matched to a gene; V was cut back by 3 bases and J by 5 bases. The germline gives CDR1 MGHRA, CDR2 YSYEKL. The CDR3 length is 16 residues. DNA of the CDR3: TGCGCCAGCAGCCATACACCGGGACAGGGAAATGAAAAACTGTTTTTT. Its translation is CASSHTPGQGNEKLFF.

The gene calls are TRBV4-1 and TRBJ2-2, with D tentatively TRBD2 (5 bases). V was clipped by 6 bases and J by 5 bases, with 16 bases between them. This CDR3 is 15 amino acids long. Germline V gene sequence: CDR1 MGHRA, CDR2 YSYEKL. The CDR3 DNA sequence: TGCGCCAGCAGGGGATTGGGATCGGGGACCGGGGAGCTGTTTTTT. Protein sequence: CASRGLGSGTGELFF.

This clone was seen more than once but under ten times. This chain links TRBV30 with TRBJ1-2, with D possibly being TRBD1 (5 bases). The germline V gene has CDR1 GTSNPN and CDR2 SVGIG (reference sequence). V lost 0 bases to trimming and J lost 14 bases, with 13 bases between them. The CDR3 has 11 amino acids. The CDR3 DNA reads as TGTGCCTGGAGTGTAGGACAAACCCTAACCTTC. Protein: CAWSVGQTLTF.

This clone was picked up one time. The CDR3 spells CATSREGFRGTEAFF. The CDR3 nucleotides read TGTGCCACCAGCAGAGAAGGGTTCAGGGGCACTGAAGCTTTCTTT. The V gene is TRBV15, the J gene TRBJ1-1; D possibly corresponds to TRBD1 (6 bases). This CDR3 is built from 15 residues. V was shortened by 0 bases and J by 4 bases, with 12 bases between the two germline ends. Germline CDR1 LNHNV, CDR2 YYDKDF (reference sequence). The full variable domain, with the rest looked up from reference TRBV15 and TRBJ1-1, is DAMVIQNPRYQVTQFGKPVTLSCSQTLNHNVMYWYQQKSSQAPKLLFHYYDKDFNNEADTPDNFQSRRPNTSFCFLDIRSPGLGDTAMYLCATSREGFRGTEAFFGQGTRLTVV.

The chain recombines TRBV19 with TRBJ2-3, with D perhaps matching TRBD2 (7 bases). CDR1 and CDR2 from the germline V gene are LNHDA and SQIVND (reference sequence). The V end was cut by 6 bases, the J end by 4 bases, with 17 bases between. This CDR3 comprises 15 residues. CDR3 bases: TGTGCCAGTAGCCTGGGGGGGCGGCAGTCAGATACGCAGTATTTT. It encodes CASSLGGRQSDTQYF. The full variable domain, its missing parts supplied by reference TRBV19 and TRBJ2-3, is DGGITQSPKYLFRKEGQNVTLSCEQNLNHDAMYWYRQDPGQGLRLIYYSQIVNDFQKGDIAEGYSVSREKKESFPLTVTSAQKNPTAFYLCASSLGGRQSDTQYFGPGTRLTVL.

The rearrangement links TRBV7-8 to TRBJ2-3, with TRBD1 matching 9 bases. V trimming: 5 bases; J trimming: 5 bases; junction bases outside the gene matches: 11. This CDR3 has 16 residues. Germline V gene sequence: CDR1 SGHVS, CDR2 FQNEAQ. The CDR3: CASSLNPGTGIDTQYF. The CDR3 nucleotides are TGTGCCAGCAGCCTTAACCCCGGGACAGGGATAGATACGCAGTATTTT.

The chain recombines TRBV30 with TRBJ2-7, with D perhaps TRBD2 (6 bases). V lost 0 bases to trimming and J lost 1 base, with 10 bases between them. The CDR3 sequence is 14 residues long. The V gene's germline CDR1 is GTSNPN and CDR2 SVGIG (reference sequence). The CDR3 spells CAWSVGGRSYEQYF. Here the CDR3 DNA reads TGTGCCTGGAGTGTCGGGGGACGATCCTACGAGCAGTACTTC.

This chain connects TRBV18 to TRBJ2-3; D perhaps matches TRBD1 (6 bases). This CDR3 comprises 15 residues. The V and J ends lost 1 base and 2 bases respectively, with 10 bases between them. Germline loops: CDR1 KGHSH, CDR2 LQKENI. The CDR3: CASSPLGQYTDTQYF. CDR3 coding DNA: TGTGCCAGCTCACCACTTGGACAGTACACAGATACGCAGTATTTT.

The chain employs TRBV11-3 and TRBJ2-5; a weak D match, TRBD1 (5 bases). Trimming took off 5 bases at V and 3 bases at J, with 25 bases between the two ends. The CDR3 has 18 residues. Germline assignment: CDR1 SGHNT and CDR2 YENEEA. This chain's CDR3 is CASSNGQGRTPAEETQYF. Written as DNA, the CDR3 is TGTGCCAGCAGCAACGGCCAGGGCCGGACGCCGGCAGAAGAGACCCAGTACTTC.

The chain has TRBV5-6 and TRBJ1-1; D possibly corresponds to TRBD1 (6 bases). Germline loops: CDR1 SGHDT, CDR2 YYEEEE. Trimming stripped 3 bases from V and 4 bases from J, with 10 bases between. The CDR3 has 13 residues. The CDR3, as DNA: TGTGCCAGCAGCTGGAGGGGGGGCACTGAAGCTTTCTTT. This sequence encodes CASSWRGGTEAFF. Together with reference TRBV5-6 and TRBJ1-1, the CDR3 gives the full variable domain: DAGVTQSPTHLIKTRGQQVTLRCSPKSGHDTVSWYQQALGQGPQFIFQYYEEEERQRGNFPDRFSGHQFPNYSSELNVNALLLGDSALYLCASSWRGGTEAFFGQGTRLTVV.

This clone was recorded a few times. CDR3 DNA: TGTGCCAGCAGCTCTGCGGGGTACACCATATATTTT. Protein sequence: CASSSAGYTIYF. The chain uses TRBV7-9 and TRBJ1-3; no clear D gene. The germline V and J ends were trimmed by 4 bases and 8 bases, with 9 bases remaining between them. The length of the CDR3 is 12 residues. Germline loops: CDR1 SEHNR, CDR2 FQNEAQ (reference sequence).

This chain joins TRBV6-2 or TRBV6-3 and TRBJ1-4; D is ambiguous. Germline V gives CDR1 MNHEY, CDR2 SVGEGT. The CDR3 contains 14 residues. V was cut by 2 bases and J by 0 bases, with 4 bases left in between. CDR3 sequence: CASSYEATNEKLFF. As DNA, the CDR3 is TGTGCCAGCAGTTACGAGGCAACTAATGAAAAACTGTTTTTT.